The T cell receptor (beta chain) under discussion was sequenced for a study of graft-versus-host responses after intestinal transplantation. Study-level background: Anti-thymocyte globulin induction preceded two to four years of tacrolimus and steroid maintenance in all recipients. Whole-study results and caveats: Levels of circulating GvH clones at their peak were associated with early post-transplant HvG declines. Ileal or blood samples showed some GvH clones first, and such clones were also found in recipient marrow.

CDR1 and CDR2 from the germline V gene are LNHDA and SQIVND (reference sequence). The CDR3 runs to 14 residues. Unmatched junction bases numbered 4, after V lost 3 bases and J lost 3 bases. About this clone itself: What it binds is not known.

Using immunoSEQ multiplex PCR, the repertoire was profiled, and TCRdb retains in-frame clones only, with some absent. The sample has about 130,000 clones; approximately 91% are singletons. The sequence was collected from a human donor who received an intestinal transplant. This chain joins TRBV19 and TRBJ1-2; 7 bases agree with TRBD1. Sequenced here: unstimulated CD4+ T cells sorted from spleen or lymph node cells, sampled before intestinal transplant. DNA of the CDR3: TGTGCCAGTAGTATGGCGGACAGGTACTATGGCTACACCTTC. Residues: CASSMADRYYGYTF.